This T cell receptor beta chain was identified in a study of early stage breast cancer tumors. Germline CDR1 reads MNHEY; CDR2 reads SMNVEV (reference sequence). The CDR3 runs 13 residues. Trimming shortened V by 2 bases and J by 1 base, and 5 bases separated the two germline ends. Clones were read by immunoSEQ multiplex PCR, and TCRdb kept only the in-frame ones, dropping some. The sample contains 25,000 to 35,000 clones, around 53% of which appear only once. The TCR was taken from a person aged 45 to 59 with breast cancer. The gene calls are TRBV27 and TRBJ1-2; no firm D call. The specimen was breast tumor tissue. The CDR3 reads CASSLRLNYGYTF. The CDR3 DNA sequence: TGTGCCAGCAGTTTAAGGCTTAACTATGGCTACACCTTC.